The entry that follows covers one TCR beta chain sequence. Its antigen is not identified. Germline V gene sequence: CDR1 DFQATT, CDR2 SNEGSKA (reference sequence). There are 17 residues in the CDR3. These data are taken from a study of monozygotic twins with inflammatory bowel disease. Study results and limitations: A lone strong IBD-associated signal or clonotype found no support. TCRbeta diversity (inverse Simpson) was lower in IBD patients than in healthy co-twins.

Each UMI, carrying a 6-nucleotide sample barcode, came from template switching. From its re-call of the 5' RACE reads, TCRdb lists each CDR3 protein once, without DNA. Seen in this sample are approximately 400,000 distinct CDR3 sequences; the ten most common clones hold 2.4%. The TCR comes from a human donor with ulcerative colitis or Crohn's disease, or a healthy co-twin of an affected twin (not recorded which). Sample: blood. The chain has TRBV20-1 and TRBJ1-1; TCRdb proposes TRBD1, but this gene call is untestable without DNA. CDR3 protein: CSARDPLVGGWNTEAFF.